A selection of T cell receptor beta chains follows, all from one sample in a study of OX40 agonist ivuxolimab in advanced cancers. Assay used: immunoSEQ multiplex PCR; TCRdb lists only in-frame clones, some missing. This sample has approximately 82,000 clones; approximately 95% occur once, and the top ten carry about 20%. Sequenced here: CD4+ or CD8+ T cells sorted from blood, sampled in a trial of the OX40 agonist ivuxolimab. The receptors shown here come from an adult with an advanced solid tumor such as melanoma, head and neck, liver or kidney cancer. The CDR3 runs from the conserved cysteine through the conserved F or W. The D gene is left open where the match is weak. Not every row has a clone size; where given, it reads once, few, many or a size class.

>TRBD2|.|TRBJ2-7|TRBV27
TGTGCCAGCAGCCGACTAGCGCCTACCTACGAGCAGTACTTC
CASSRLAPTYEQYF
>.|few|TRBJ2-7|TRBV4-2
TGTGCCAGCAGCCCCGGGGAGTGGGGCCACTACGAGCAGTACTTC
CASSPGEWGHYEQYF
>.|.|TRBJ2-1|TRBV9
TGTGCCAGCAGCGCCCGGGACGGAACCTACAATGAGCAGTTCTTC
CASSARDGTYNEQFF
>TRBD1|few|TRBJ1-4|TRBV7-6
TGTGCCAGCAGCTCAACCACAGGGGGCCGGGAAAAACTGTTTTTT
CASSSTTGGREKLFF
>TRBD1|.|TRBJ2-1|TRBV7-7
TGTGCCAGCAGCACGGGGACAGGGGCCCCCAATGAGCAGTTCTTC
CASSTGTGAPNEQFF
>.|.|TRBJ2-1|TRBV6-5
TGTGCCAGCAGTTACTCGCTGGGGTGGAATGAGCAGTTCTTC
CASSYSLGWNEQFF
>.|.|TRBJ2-1|TRBV4-3
TGCGCCAGCAGCCAAGAGTCTGGGGCTGGTGAGCAGTTCTTC
CASSQESGAGEQFF
>.|.|TRBJ2-3|TRBV6-4
TGTGCCAGCAGTGACTCTGAAGGCACAGATACGCAGTATTTT
CASSDSEGTDTQYF
>.|.|TRBJ1-4|TRBV27
TGTGCCAGCAGTTTCTCCGCGTCGGGGGCTAATGAAAAACTGTTTTTT
CASSFSASGANEKLFF
>TRBD1|.|TRBJ1-2|TRBV6-5
TGTGCCAGCAGTACCGGACAGGAGAGCTATGGCTACACCTTC
CASSTGQESYGYTF
>TRBD2|once|TRBJ2-1|TRBV27
TGTGCCAGCAGTTTTCTCCTAGCGGGAGCGAATGAGCAGTTCTTC
CASSFLLAGANEQFF
>TRBD2|.|TRBJ2-3|TRBV4-1
TGCGCCAGCAGCTCGGCAGGGTACAGCGGGAGGTATGAGGATACGCAGTATTTT
CASSSAGYSGRYEDTQYF
>.|.|TRBJ2-5|TRBV5-1
TGCGCCAGCAGCTTGGAAATTGGCCAAGAGACCCAGTACTTC
CASSLEIGQETQYF
>.|.|TRBJ1-1|TRBV11-2
TGTGCCAGCAGCTTAGGACAGATCACTGAAGCTTTCTTT
CASSLGQITEAFF
>.|.|TRBJ1-1|TRBV15
TGTGCCACCAGCAGACAGACAGCGAACACTGAAGCTTTCTTT
CATSRQTANTEAFF
>TRBD1|.|TRBJ1-1|TRBV4-3
TGCGCCAGCAGAGAGGGACAGACGAACACTGAAGCTTTCTTT
CASREGQTNTEAFF
>.|.|TRBJ2-7|TRBV7-6
TGTGCCAGCAGCTTTTCTCAACTGGACGGTACCTACGAGCAGTACTTC
CASSFSQLDGTYEQYF
>.|.|TRBJ2-1|TRBV29-1
TGCAGCGTGACTGAAGGACCCTCACCTTTTGTGTTCTTC
CSVTEGPSPFVFF
>TRBD1|.|TRBJ2-7|TRBV5-4
TGTGCCAGCAGCCCACGGGACAGGGTCTACGAGCAGTACTTC
CASSPRDRVYEQYF
>.|.|TRBJ1-1|TRBV9
TGTGCCAGCAGCGCCTACATGAACACTGAAGCTTTCTTT
CASSAYMNTEAFF
>.|.|TRBJ1-1|TRBV27
TGTGCCAGCAGTTTGACGAGAGGCGGGGGCACTGAAGCTTTCTTT
CASSLTRGGGTEAFF
>.|.|TRBJ1-5|TRBV4-1
TGCGCCAGCAGCCAAGTTTCTGGGCGTGGAATTAATCAGCCCCAGCATTTT
CASSQVSGRGINQPQHF